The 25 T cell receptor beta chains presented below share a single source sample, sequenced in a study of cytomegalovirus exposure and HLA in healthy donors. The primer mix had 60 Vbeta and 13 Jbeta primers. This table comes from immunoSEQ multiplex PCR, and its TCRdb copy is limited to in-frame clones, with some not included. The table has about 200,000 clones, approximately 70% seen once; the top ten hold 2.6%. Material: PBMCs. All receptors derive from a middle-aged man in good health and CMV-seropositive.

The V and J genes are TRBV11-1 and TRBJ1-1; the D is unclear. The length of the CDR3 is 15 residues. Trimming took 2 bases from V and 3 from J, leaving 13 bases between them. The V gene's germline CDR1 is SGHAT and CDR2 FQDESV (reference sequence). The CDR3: CASSLSLPEYTEAFF. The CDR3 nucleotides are TGTGCCAGCAGCTTAAGTCTTCCAGAATACACTGAAGCTTTCTTT.

CDR3 amino acids: CAWVDTGFRTDTQYF. CDR3 coding DNA: TGTGCCTGGGTTGACACAGGGTTTAGAACAGATACGCAGTATTTT. V is TRBV30 and J is TRBJ2-3, with a weak D call TRBD1 (6 bases). The CDR3 loop spans 15 amino acids. CDR1 is GTSNPN and CDR2 is SVGIG in the germline V gene (reference sequence). V dropped 5 bases and J dropped 3 bases, with 18 bases sitting between them.

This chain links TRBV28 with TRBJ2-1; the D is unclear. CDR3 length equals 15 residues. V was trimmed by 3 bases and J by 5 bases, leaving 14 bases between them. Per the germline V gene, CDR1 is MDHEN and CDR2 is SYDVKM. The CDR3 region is CASSFTRLRDNEQFF. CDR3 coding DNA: TGTGCCAGCAGTTTTACCCGGCTCCGGGACAATGAGCAGTTCTTC.

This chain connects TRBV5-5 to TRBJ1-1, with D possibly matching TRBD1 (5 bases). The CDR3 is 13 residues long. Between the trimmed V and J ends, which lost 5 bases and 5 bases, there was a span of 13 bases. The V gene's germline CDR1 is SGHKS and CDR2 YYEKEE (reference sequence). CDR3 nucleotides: TGTGCCAGCAGGGCCACCGGGGGGACTGAAGCTTTCTTT. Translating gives CASRATGGTEAFF.

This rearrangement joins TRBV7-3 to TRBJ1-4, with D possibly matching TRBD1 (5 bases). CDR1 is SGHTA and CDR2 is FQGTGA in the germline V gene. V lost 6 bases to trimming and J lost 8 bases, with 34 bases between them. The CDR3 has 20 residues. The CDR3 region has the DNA TGTGCCAGCAGTCTTATTTGCCAGGGTGTGCCACCAAGGGCAGGGGAAAAACTGTTTTTT. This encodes CASSLICQGVPPRAGEKLFF.

CDR3 DNA sequence: TGTGCCAGTAGTCTCCCCAGGACATTTTGGAGCAATCAGCCCCAGCATTTT. As protein: CASSLPRTFWSNQPQHF. This chain connects TRBV19 to TRBJ1-5; D is perhaps TRBD1 (5 bases). The CDR3 sequence is 17 residues long. Per germline, CDR1 LNHDA and CDR2 SQIVND (reference sequence). V was cut by 5 bases and J by 1 base, with 18 bases left in between.

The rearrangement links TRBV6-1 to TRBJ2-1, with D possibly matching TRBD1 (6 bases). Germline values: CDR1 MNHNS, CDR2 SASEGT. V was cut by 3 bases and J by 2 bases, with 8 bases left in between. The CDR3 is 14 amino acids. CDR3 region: CASSERQAYNEQFF. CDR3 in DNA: TGTGCCAGCAGTGAGAGACAGGCCTACAATGAGCAGTTCTTC.

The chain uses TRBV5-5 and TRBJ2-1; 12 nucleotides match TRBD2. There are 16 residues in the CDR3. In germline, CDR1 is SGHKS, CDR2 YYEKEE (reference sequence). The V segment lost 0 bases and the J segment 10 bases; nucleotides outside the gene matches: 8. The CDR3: CASSLGASGGAQEQFF. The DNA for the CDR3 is TGTGCCAGCAGCTTGGGTGCTAGCGGGGGGGCACAGGAGCAGTTCTTC.

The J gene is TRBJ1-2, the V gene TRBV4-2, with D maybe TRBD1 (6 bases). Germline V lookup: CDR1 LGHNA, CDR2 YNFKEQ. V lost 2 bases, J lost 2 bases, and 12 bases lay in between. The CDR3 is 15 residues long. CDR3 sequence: CASSQPTTGNYGYTF. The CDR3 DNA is TGTGCCAGCAGCCAACCTACGACAGGAAACTATGGCTACACCTTC.

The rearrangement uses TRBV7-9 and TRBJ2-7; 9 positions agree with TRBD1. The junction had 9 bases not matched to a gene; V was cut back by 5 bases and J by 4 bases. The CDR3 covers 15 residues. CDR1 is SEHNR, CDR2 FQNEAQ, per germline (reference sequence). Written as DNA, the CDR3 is TGTGCCAGCAGCCACGGATTGGACAGGGGATACGAGCAGTACTTC. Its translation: CASSHGLDRGYEQYF.

The CDR3 nucleotides are TGTGCCATCAGTACAAGTGGGATCTGGGAGCAGTACTTC. This codes for CAISTSGIWEQYF. The rearrangement links TRBV10-3 to TRBJ2-5; D is possibly TRBD2 (5 bases). V was pared by 5 bases and J by 11 bases, with 18 bases between. This CDR3 comprises 13 residues. Germline V gene lookup returns CDR1 ENHRY and CDR2 SYGVKD.

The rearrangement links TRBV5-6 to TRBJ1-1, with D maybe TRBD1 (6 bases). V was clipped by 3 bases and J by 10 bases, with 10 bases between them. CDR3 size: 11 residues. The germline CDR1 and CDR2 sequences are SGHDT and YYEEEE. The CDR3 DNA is TGTGCCAGCAGCTATGGACAGATAGCTTTCTTT. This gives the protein CASSYGQIAFF. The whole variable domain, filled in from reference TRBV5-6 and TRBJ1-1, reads DAGVTQSPTHLIKTRGQQVTLRCSPKSGHDTVSWYQQALGQGPQFIFQYYEEEERQRGNFPDRFSGHQFPNYSSELNVNALLLGDSALYLCASSYGQIAFFGQGTRLTVV.

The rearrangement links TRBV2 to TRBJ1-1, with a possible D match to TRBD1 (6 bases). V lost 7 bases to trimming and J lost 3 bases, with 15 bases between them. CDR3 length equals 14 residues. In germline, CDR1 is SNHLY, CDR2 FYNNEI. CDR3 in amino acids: CASKKGDLDTEAFF. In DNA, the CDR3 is TGTGCCAGCAAAAAGGGGGATCTGGACACTGAAGCTTTCTTT.

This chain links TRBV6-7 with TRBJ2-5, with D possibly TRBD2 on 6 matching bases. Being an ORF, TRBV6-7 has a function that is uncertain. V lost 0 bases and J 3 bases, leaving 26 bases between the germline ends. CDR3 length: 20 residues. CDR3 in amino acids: CASSYSIGIGSRGGEETQYF. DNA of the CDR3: TGTGCCAGCAGTTACTCAATAGGGATTGGTTCGCGGGGTGGGGAAGAGACCCAGTACTTC.

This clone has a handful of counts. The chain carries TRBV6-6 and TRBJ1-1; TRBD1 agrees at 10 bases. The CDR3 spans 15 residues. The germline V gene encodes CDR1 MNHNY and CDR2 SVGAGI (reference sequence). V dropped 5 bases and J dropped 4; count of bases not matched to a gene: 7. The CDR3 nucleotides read TGTGCCAGCAGTCAGGCGGGACAGGGGCTCACTGAAGCTTTCTTT. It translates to CASSQAGQGLTEAFF.

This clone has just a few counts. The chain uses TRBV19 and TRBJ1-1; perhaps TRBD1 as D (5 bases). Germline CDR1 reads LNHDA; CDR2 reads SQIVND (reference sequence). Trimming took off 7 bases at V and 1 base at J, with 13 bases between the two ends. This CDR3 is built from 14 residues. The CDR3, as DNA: TGTGCCAGTAAGACTCGACAGAAGAACACTGAAGCTTTCTTT. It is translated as CASKTRQKNTEAFF.

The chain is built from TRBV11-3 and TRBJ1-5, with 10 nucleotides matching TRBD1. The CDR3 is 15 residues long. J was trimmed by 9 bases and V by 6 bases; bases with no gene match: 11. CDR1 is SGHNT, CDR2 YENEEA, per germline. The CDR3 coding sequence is TGTGCCAGCAGAACGGGACAGGGGAAGGCGAGGCCCCAGCATTTT. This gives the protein CASRTGQGKARPQHF.

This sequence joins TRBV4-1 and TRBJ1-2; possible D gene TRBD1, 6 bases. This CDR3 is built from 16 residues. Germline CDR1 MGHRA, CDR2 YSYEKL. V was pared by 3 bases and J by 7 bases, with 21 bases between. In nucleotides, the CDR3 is TGCGCCAGCAGCCACACGGGGACAACGGGGTACCGTGGCTACACCTTC. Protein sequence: CASSHTGTTGYRGYTF.

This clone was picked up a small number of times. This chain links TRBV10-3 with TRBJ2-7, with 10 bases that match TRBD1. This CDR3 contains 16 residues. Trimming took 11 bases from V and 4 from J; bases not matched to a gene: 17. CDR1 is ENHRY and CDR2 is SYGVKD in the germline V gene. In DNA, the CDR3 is TGTGCCGCCCAAGGGGACGGGACAGGGGTAATGTACGAGCAGTACTTC. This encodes CAAQGDGTGVMYEQYF.

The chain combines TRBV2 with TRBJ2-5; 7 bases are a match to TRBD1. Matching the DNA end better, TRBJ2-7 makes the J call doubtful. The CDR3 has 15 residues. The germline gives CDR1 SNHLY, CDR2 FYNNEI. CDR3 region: CASSEPGTVSHEQYF. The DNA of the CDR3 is TGTGCCAGCAGTGAACCCGGGACAGTATCACACGAGCAGTACTTC.

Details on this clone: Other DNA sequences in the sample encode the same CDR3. This CDR3 is CASSPGQGAEAFF. In nucleotides, the CDR3 is TGTGCCAGCTCACCAGGGCAGGGGGCTGAAGCTTTCTTT. The chain uses TRBV18 and TRBJ1-1, with 7 bases fitting TRBD1. The CDR3 contains 13 residues. The junction had 3 bases not matched to a gene; V was cut back by 2 bases and J by 6 bases. Germline assignment: CDR1 KGHSH and CDR2 LQKENI.

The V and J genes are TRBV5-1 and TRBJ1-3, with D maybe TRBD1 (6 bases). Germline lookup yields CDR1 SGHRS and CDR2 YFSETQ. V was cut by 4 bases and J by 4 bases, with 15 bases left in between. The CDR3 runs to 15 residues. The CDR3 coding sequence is TGCGCCAGCAGCCCCGGACAGTCACCGGGAAACACCATATATTTT. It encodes CASSPGQSPGNTIYF.

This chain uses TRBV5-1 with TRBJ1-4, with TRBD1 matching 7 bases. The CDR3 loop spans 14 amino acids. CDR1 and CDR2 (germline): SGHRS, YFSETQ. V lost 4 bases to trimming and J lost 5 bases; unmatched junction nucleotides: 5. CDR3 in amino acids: CASSRTGTNEKLFF. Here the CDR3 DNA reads TGCGCCAGCAGCCGGACAGGAACGAATGAAAAACTGTTTTTT.

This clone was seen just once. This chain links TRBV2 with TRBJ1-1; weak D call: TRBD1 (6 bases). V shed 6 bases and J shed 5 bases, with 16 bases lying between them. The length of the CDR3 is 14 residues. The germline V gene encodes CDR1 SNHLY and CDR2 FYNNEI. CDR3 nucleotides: TGTGCCAGCAGGGGGGACATTCAATCGACTGAAGCTTTCTTT. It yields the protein CASRGDIQSTEAFF.

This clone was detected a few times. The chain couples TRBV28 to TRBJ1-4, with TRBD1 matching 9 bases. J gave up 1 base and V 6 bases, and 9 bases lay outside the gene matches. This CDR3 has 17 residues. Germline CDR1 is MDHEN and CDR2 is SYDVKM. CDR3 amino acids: CASRSNTGGQTNEKLFF. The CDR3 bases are TGTGCCAGCAGAAGCAACACAGGGGGCCAAACTAATGAAAAACTGTTTTTT. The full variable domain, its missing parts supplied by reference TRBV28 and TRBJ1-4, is DVKVTQSSRYLVKRTGEKVFLECVQDMDHENMFWYRQDPGLGLRLIYFSYDVKMKEKGDIPEGYSVSREKKERFSLILESASTNQTSMYLCASRSNTGGQTNEKLFFGSGTQLSVL.